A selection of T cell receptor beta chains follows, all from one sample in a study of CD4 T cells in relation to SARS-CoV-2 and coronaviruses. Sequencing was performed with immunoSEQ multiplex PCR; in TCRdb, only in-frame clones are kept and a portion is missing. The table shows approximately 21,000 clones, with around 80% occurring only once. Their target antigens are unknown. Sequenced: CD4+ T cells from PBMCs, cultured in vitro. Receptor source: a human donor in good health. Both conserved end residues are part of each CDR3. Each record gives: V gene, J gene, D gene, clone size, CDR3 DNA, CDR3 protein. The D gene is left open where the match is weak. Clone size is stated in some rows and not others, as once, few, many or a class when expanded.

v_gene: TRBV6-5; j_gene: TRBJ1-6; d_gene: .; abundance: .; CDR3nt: TGTGCCACGGCCGAGGCGAATTCACCCCTCCACTTT; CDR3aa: CATAEANSPLHF
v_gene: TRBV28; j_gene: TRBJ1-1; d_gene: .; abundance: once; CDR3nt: TGTGCCAGCAGCTCGAACACTGAAGCTTTCTTT; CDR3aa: CASSSNTEAFF
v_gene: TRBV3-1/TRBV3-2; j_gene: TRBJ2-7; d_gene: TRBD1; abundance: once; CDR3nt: TGTGCCAGCAGCCAAAGCCCGGACAGGGTTCTGCAGTACTTC; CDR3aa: CASSQSPDRVLQYF
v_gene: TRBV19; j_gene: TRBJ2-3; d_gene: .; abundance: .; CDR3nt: TGTGCCAGTAGTATGACCCTAAGCACAGATACGCAGTATTTT; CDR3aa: CASSMTLSTDTQYF
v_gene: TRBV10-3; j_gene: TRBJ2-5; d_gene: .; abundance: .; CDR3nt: TGTGCCATCAGTGCGGGGGCGGGGGAGACCCAGTACTTC; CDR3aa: CAISAGAGETQYF
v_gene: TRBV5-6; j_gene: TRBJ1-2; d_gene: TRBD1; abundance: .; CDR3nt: TGTGCCAGCAGCTTACACAGGGGAATTAGGTATGGCTACACCTTC; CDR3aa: CASSLHRGIRYGYTF
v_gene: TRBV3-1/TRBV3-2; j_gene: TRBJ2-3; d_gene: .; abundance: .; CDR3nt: TGTGCCAGCAGCCATGCCGACGGGACAGATACGCAGTATTTT; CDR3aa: CASSHADGTDTQYF
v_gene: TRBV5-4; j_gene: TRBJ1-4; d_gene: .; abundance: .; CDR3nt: TGTGCCAGCAGCTTAAGGGAATCGACTACAACTAATGAAAAACTGTTTTTT; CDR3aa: CASSLRESTTTNEKLFF
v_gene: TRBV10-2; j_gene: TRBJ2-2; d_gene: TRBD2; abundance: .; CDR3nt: TGCGCCAGCAGAAAACTAGCGGGAGAGGGGGAGCTGTTTTTT; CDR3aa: CASRKLAGEGELFF
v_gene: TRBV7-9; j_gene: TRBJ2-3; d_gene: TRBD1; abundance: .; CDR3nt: TGTGCCAGCAGCTTTCTCTCAGGGGGCGGCACAGATACGCAGTATTTT; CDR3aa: CASSFLSGGGTDTQYF
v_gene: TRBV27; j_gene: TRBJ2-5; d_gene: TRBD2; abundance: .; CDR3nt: TGTGCCAGCAGTCGACTAGCGGGAGGCCAAGAGACCCAGTACTTC; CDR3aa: CASSRLAGGQETQYF
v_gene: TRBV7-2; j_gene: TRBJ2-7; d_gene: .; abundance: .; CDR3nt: TGTGCCAGCAGACCGGGACACCTCTACGAGCAGTACTTC; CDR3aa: CASRPGHLYEQYF
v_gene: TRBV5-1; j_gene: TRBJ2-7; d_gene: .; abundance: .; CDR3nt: TGCGCCAGCAGCTGGACGTCTTCCTACGAGCAGTACTTC; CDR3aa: CASSWTSSYEQYF
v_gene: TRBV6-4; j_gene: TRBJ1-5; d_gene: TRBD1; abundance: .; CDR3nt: TGTGCCAGCAGTGACAGGGGACAGGGACGGTATAGCAATCAGCCCCAGCATTTT; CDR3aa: CASSDRGQGRYSNQPQHF
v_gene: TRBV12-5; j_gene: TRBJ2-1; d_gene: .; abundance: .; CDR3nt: TGTGCTAGTGGTTCGACCCTCAGCTCCTACAATGAGCAGTTCTTC; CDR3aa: CASGSTLSSYNEQFF
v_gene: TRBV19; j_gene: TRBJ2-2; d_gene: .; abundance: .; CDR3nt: TGTGCCAGTAGTGTACAGAACACCGGGGAGCTGTTTTTT; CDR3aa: CASSVQNTGELFF
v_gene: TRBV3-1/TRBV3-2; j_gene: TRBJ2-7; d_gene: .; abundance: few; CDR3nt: TGTGCCAGCAGCCAGTGGAAGCAGGTGACCTACTTC; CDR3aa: CASSQWKQVTYF
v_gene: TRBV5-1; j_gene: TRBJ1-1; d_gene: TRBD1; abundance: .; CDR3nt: TGCGCCAGCAGCGAACAGGGGCCCCGAGGAGGGGCTTTCTTT; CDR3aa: CASSEQGPRGGAFF
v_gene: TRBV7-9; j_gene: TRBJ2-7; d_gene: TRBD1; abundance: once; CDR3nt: TGTGCCAGCAGCCTGGACAGGGTTGAGCACGAGCAGTACTTC; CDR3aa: CASSLDRVEHEQYF
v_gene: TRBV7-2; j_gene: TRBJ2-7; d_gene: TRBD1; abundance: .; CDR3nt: TGTGCCAGCAGCCTGGGACAGGACCTGATCCACGAGCAGTACTTC; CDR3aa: CASSLGQDLIHEQYF
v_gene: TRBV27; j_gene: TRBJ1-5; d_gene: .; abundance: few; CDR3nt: TGTGCCAGCGGCCTTCGTAATCAGCCCCAGCATTTT; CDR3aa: CASGLRNQPQHF
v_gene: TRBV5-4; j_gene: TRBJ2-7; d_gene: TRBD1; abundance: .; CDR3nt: TGTGCCAGCAGCTCCGCCGGGACAGGGGGCTACGAGCAGTACTTC; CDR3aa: CASSSAGTGGYEQYF
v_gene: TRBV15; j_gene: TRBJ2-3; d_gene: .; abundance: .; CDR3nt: TGTGCCACCAGCAGAGCTGGGGGCGGGGAACGGGCAGATACGCAGTATTTT; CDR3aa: CATSRAGGGERADTQYF
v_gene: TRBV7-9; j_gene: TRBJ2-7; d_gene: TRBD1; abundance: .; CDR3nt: TGTGCCAGCAGCTTATTCGGGACAGCGAACTACGAGCAGTACTTC; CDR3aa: CASSLFGTANYEQYF
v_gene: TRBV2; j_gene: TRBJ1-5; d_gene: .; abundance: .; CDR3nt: TGTGCCTCCCGGGTCAGGGGCAATCAGCCCCAGCATTTT; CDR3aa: CASRVRGNQPQHF
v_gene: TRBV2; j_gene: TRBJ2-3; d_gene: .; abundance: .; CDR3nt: TGTGCCAGCAGTTGGGGGGCAGATACGCAGTATTTT; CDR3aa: CASSWGADTQYF
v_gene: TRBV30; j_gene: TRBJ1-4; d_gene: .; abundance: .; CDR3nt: TGTGCCTGGGCCCCGGCCCCAACTAATGAAAAACTGTTTTTT; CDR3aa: CAWAPAPTNEKLFF
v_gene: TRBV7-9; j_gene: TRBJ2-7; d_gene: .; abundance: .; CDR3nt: TGTGCCAGCAGCCCCGGACAGTGGAATATGGGTCCCTACGAGCAGTACTTC; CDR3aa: CASSPGQWNMGPYEQYF
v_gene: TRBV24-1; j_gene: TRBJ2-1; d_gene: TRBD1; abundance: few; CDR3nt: TGTGCCACCGGACAGGGGAGATACAATGAGCAGTTCTTC; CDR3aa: CATGQGRYNEQFF
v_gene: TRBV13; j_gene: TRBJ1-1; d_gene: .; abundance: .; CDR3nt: TGTGCCAGCAGCTTGGGGTACAGGGACACTGAAGCTTTCTTT; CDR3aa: CASSLGYRDTEAFF
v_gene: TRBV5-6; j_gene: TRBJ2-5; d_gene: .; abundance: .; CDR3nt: TGTGCCAGCAACCTACAAGAGACCCAGTACTTC; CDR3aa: CASNLQETQYF
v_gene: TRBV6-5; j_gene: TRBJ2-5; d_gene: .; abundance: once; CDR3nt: TGTGCCAGCAGTCCTCGATCAGACCGCCCCCAGTACTTC; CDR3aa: CASSPRSDRPQYF
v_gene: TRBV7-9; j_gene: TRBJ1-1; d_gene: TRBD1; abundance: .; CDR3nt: TGTGCCAGCAGCGCTTCCGGGACAGGGGTCACTGAAGCTTTCTTT; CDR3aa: CASSASGTGVTEAFF
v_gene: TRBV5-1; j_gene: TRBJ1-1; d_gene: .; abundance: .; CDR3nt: TGCGCCAGCAGCTTGGAAGGGTCTGAAGCTTTCTTT; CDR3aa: CASSLEGSEAFF
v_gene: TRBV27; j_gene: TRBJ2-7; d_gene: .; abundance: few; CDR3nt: TGTGCCAGCAGTGCCTACCGCCTGCCACTCTACGAGCAGTACTTC; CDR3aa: CASSAYRLPLYEQYF
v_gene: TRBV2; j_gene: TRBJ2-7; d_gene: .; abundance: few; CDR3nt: TGTGCCAGCAGTGAAGCTAGGGGACTCGGTAGTGAGCAGTACTTC; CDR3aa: CASSEARGLGSEQYF
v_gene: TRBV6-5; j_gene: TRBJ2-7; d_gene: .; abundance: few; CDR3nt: TGTGCCAGCAAGGGGGGGGAAAGCTCCTACGAGCAGTACTTC; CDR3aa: CASKGGESSYEQYF
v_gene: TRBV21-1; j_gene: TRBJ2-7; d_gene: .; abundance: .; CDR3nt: TGTGCCAGCAGCAAAGGACAGACAGGGACTTGCTACGAGCAGTACTTC; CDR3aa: CASSKGQTGTCYEQYF
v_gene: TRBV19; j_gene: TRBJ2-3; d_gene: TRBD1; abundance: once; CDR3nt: TGTGCCAGTAGTATAGGGGACAGGGAGACAGATACGCAGTATTTT; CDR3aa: CASSIGDRETDTQYF
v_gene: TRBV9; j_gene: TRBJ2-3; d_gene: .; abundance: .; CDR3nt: TGTGCCAGCAGCCTAAACAGGGTGGCAGATACGCAGTATTTT; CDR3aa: CASSLNRVADTQYF
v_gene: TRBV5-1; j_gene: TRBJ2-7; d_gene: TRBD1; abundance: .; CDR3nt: TGCGCCAGCAACCCCGGACGGGACAGGGTAGTCTACGAGCAGTACTTC; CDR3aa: CASNPGRDRVVYEQYF
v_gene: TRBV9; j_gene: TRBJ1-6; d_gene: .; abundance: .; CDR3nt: TGTGCCAGCAGCCGGGGAGGGTTTGCTTCACCCCTCCACTTT; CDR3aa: CASSRGGFASPLHF
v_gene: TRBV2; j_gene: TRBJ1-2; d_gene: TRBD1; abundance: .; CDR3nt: TGTGCCAGCAGTGAAATTCAGGGGGCTTCCTATGGCTACACCTTC; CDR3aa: CASSEIQGASYGYTF
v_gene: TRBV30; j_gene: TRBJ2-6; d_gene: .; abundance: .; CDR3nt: TGTGCCTGGAGTCCCCCGGGGGCCTCTGGGGCCAACGTCCTGACTTTC; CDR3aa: CAWSPPGASGANVLTF
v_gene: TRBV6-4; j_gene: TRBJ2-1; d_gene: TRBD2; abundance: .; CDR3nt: TGTGCCAGCAGTGAATCGACTAGCGGATCATACAATGAGCAGTTCTTC; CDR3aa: CASSESTSGSYNEQFF
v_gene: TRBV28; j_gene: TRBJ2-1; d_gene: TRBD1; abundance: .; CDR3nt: TGTGCCAGCAGTTTAGGTGTAGGGGGCGCGTTTGAGCAGTTCTTC; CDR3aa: CASSLGVGGAFEQFF
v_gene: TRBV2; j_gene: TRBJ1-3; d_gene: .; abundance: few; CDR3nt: TGTGCCAGCAGTGAATATAGGGACTCTGGAAACACCATATATTTT; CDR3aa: CASSEYRDSGNTIYF
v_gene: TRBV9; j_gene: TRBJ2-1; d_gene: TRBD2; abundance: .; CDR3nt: TGTGCCAGCAGCGTATCCGCGGGAGCCTACTACAATGAGCAGTTCTTC; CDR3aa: CASSVSAGAYYNEQFF
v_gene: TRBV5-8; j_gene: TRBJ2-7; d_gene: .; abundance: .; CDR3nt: TGTGCCAGCAGCTTGGCAACCGGGACCCGGGGCTACGAGCAGTACTTC; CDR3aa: CASSLATGTRGYEQYF
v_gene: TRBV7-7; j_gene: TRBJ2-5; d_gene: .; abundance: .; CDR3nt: TGTGCCAGCAGCTTACTGTCCGGCGGGACCGGGGAGACCCAGTACTTC; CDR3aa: CASSLLSGGTGETQYF
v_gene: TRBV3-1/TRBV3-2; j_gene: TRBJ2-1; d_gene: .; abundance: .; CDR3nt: TGTGCCAGCAGCCCAGGGTGGCCCCCCCCTGGGAATGAGCAGTTCTTC; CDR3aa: CASSPGWPPPGNEQFF
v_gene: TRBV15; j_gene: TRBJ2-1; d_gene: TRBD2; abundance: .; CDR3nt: TGTGCCACCGGCATTCGAGCGGGGGACAATGAGCAGTTCTTC; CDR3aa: CATGIRAGDNEQFF
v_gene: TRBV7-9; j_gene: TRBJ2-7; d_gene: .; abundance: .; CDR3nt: TGTGCCAGCAGCTTAAGCCAGAACCCGGCCTACGAGCAGTACTTC; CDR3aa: CASSLSQNPAYEQYF
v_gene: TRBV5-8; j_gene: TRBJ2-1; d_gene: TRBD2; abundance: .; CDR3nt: TGTGCCAGCAGCTTGGTTAGGACTAGCGGTTCCTACAATGAGCAGTTCTTC; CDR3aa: CASSLVRTSGSYNEQFF
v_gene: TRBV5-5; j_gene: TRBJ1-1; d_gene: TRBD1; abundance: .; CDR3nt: TGTGCCAGCAGCTTGGGGCCACTACAGGGGGGAAAGACTGAAGCTTTCTTT; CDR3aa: CASSLGPLQGGKTEAFF
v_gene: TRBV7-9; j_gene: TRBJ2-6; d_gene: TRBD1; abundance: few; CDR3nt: TGTGCCAGCAGCGCACAGGGGTTCGGGGCCAACGTCCTGACTTTC; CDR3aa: CASSAQGFGANVLTF
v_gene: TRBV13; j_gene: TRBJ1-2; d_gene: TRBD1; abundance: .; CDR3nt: TGTGCCAGCAGCTTGGGAGGGGGCGAAACAATCTACACCTTC; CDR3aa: CASSLGGGETIYTF
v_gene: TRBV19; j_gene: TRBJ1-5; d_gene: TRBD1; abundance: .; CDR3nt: TGTGCCAGTAGCCTGAGGGGGCGGGGTGCTGTTCAGCCCCAGCATTTT; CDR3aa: CASSLRGRGAVQPQHF
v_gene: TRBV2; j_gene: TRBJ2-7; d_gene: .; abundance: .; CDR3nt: TGTGCCAGCAAACCTAGCGTGGCCTACGAGCAGTACTTC; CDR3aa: CASKPSVAYEQYF
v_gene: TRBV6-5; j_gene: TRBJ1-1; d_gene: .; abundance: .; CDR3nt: TGTGCCAGCAAGGACAGCCCAGAGGATGATGAAGCTTTCTTT; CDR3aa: CASKDSPEDDEAFF